This T cell receptor (beta chain) was identified during a study of T cell repertoires in cytomegalovirus infection. About the study: As its CMV epitopes, the study selected recently identified HLA-C-restricted and well-studied HLA-B-restricted targets. Based on public TCR beta signatures, there were indications of CMV infection and of a matching HLA type.

Study findings and constraints: Across the ex vivo response, the dominant clonotypes were HLA-C-restricted CMV-specific TCR beta clonotypes. Based on cumulative public TCR beta family frequency, carriers of CMV plus the relevant HLA were identified.

A word on this clonotype: What it recognizes is unknown.

Each CDR3 protein gets one entry after TCRdb re-called the reads with MiXCR. In the table there are nearly 700,000 distinct CDR3 sequences, around a third of which are singletons. The CDR3 runs 19 residues. Unmatched junction bases numbered 15, after V lost 0 bases and J lost 4 bases. Per the germline V gene, CDR1 is MNHEY and CDR2 is SVGEGT. The rearrangement links TRBV6-2 or TRBV6-3 to TRBJ2-1; 7 nucleotides match TRBD1. Sample: cultured PBMCs, taken from culture after CMV antigen stimulation. This sequence originates from a human donor in good health (CMV status not recorded). Some clones in this sample may be carry-over from other donors' samples. The CDR3 DNA follows: TGTGCCAGCAGTTACTCTACCCTGGGCCGGGACAGACTTTACAATGAGCAGTTCTTC. This gives the protein CASSYSTLGRDRLYNEQFF.